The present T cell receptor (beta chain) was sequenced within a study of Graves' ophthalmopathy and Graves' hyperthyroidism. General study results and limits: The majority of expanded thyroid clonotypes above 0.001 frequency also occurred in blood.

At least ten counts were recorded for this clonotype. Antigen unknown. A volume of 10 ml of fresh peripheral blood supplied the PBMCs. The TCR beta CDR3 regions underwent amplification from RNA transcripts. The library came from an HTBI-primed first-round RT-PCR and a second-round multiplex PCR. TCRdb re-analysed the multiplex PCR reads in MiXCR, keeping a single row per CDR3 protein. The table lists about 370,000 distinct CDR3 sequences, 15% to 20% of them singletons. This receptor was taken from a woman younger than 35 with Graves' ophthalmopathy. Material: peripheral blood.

CDR3 loop: CASSQDRGRRNTIYF. The CDR3 DNA reads as TGCGCCAGCAGCCAAGATAGGGGAAGAAGAAACACCATATATTTT. This chain uses TRBV4-1 with TRBJ1-3, with D possibly matching TRBD1 (5 bases). The germline V gene encodes CDR1 MGHRA and CDR2 YSYEKL. The germline V and J ends were trimmed by 0 bases and 5 bases, with 11 bases remaining between them. The CDR3 is 15 residues long.